This T cell receptor beta chain was recovered during a study of T cell repertoires in cytomegalovirus infection (dated 2019 in TCRdb). General notes on the study: Peptide stimulations targeted recently identified HLA-C-restricted CMV epitopes, whose presentation resists viral immunomodulation, together with well-studied HLA-B-restricted epitopes. Donor HLA type was relevant to the analysis, because carriage of CMV infection together with the matching HLA type was indicated by public TCR beta signatures. General conclusions and limits of the study: In both this cohort and an independent roughly 350-donor cohort, the cumulative frequency of public TCR beta family members distinguished carriers of CMV infection plus the relevant HLA type. The ex vivo response was dominated by HLA-C-restricted CMV-specific TCR beta clonotypes, which also provided the single most frequent clonotype in two of eight donors.

The listed sequencing device is Illumina HiSeq 1500. TCRdb applied fastp at Q25 and MiXCR to the public reads, then kept only in-frame beta chains. Every CDR3 protein is listed once, alongside the most common genes and DNA of its rows. This sample lists about 24,000 distinct CDR3 sequences; 22% were detected once. The ten biggest clones cover roughly nine tenths of the sample. Via the germline V gene, CDR1 is SQVTM and CDR2 ANQGSEA. Ends trimmed: V by 2 bases, J by 3 bases; bases unmatched to a gene: 3. Including the terminal cysteine and phenylalanine, the CDR3 comprises 14 residues. Only the CDR3 portion is preserved as DNA: 42 bases, with reading frame beginning at the first base. This specimen's treatment or condition label, per the study, means: in vitro stimulation with specific CMV peptide epitopes to enrich CMV-specific T cells. This clonotype was observed a handful of times. The specificity of this receptor is unknown. No qualities accompany the bases; no much larger clone lies one base away.

The sample consisted of CD8+ T cells from cultured PBMCs, taken from culture after CMV antigen stimulation. The receptor chain draws on TRBV29-1 and TRBJ2-7; TRBD2 lines up with 11 middle nucleotides. The source of this sequence is a human donor in good health (CMV status not recorded). Some clones in this sample may be carry-over from other donors' samples. The DNA is TGCAGCGTTGAAAGACTAGCGGGGAACTACGAGCAGTACTTC. Translated, it reads CSVERLAGNYEQYF.